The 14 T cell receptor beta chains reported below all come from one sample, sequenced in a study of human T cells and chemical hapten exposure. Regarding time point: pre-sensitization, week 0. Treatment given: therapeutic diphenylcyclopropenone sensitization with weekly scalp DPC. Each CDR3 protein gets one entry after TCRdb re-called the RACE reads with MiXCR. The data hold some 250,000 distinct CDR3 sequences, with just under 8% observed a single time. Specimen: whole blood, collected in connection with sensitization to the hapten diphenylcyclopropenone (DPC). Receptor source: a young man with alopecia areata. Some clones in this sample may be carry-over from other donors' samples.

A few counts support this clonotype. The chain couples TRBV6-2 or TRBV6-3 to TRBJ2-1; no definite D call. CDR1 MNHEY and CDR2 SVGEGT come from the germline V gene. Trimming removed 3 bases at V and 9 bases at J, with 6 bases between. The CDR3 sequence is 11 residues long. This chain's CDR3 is CASSYLGEQFF. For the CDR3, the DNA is TGTGCCAGCAGTTATCTGGGTGAGCAGTTCTTC.

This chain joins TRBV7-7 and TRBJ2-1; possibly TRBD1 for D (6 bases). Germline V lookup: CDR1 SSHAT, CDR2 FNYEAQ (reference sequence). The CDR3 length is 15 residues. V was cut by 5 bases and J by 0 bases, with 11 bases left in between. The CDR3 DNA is TGTGCCAGCAGCGAACGACAGGCCTCCTACAATGAGCAGTTCTTC. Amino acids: CASSERQASYNEQFF.

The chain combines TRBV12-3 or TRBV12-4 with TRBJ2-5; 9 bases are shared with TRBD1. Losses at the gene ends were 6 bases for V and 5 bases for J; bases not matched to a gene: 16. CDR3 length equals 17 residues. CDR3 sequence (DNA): TGTGCCAGCAGCTCTACTACCGGACAGGGGAATAGGGAGACCCAGTACTTC. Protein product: CASSSTTGQGNRETQYF.

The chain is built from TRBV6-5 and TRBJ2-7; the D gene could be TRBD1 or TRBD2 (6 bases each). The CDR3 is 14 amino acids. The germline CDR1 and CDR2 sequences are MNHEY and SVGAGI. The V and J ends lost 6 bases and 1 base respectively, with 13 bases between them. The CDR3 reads CASSRETGSYEQYF. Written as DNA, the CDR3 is TGTGCCAGCAGCCGGGAGACAGGATCCTACGAGCAGTACTTC.

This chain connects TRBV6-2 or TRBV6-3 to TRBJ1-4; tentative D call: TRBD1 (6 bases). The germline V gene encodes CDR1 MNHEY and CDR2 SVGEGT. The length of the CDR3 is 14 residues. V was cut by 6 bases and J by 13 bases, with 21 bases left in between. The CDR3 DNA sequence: TGTGCCAGCAGCCGAAATACAGGACAGCGGGGACTGTTTTTT. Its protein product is CASSRNTGQRGLFF.

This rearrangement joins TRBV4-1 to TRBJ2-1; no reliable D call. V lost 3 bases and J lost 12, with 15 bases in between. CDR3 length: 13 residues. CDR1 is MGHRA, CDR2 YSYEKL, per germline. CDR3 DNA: TGCGCCAGCAGCCACAGGTTGGGTCCATTGCAGTTCTTC. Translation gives CASSHRLGPLQFF.

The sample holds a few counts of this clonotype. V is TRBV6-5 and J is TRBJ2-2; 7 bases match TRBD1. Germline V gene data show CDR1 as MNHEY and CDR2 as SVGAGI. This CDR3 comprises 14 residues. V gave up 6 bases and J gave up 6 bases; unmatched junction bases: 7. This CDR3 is CASSRAGGAGELFF. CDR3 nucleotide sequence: TGTGCCAGCAGCAGGGCAGGGGGAGCCGGGGAGCTGTTTTTT.

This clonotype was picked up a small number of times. The CDR3 spells CASSRAGGSTDTQYF. CDR3 nucleotide sequence: TGTGCCAGCAGTCGCGCGGGGGGCTCCACAGATACGCAGTATTTT. The chain couples TRBV3-1 to TRBJ2-3; 8 bases match TRBD2. Germline V CDR1 and CDR2: LGHDT, YNNKEL (reference sequence). J was trimmed by 2 bases and V by 6 bases; bases with no gene match: 7. The CDR3 contains 15 residues.

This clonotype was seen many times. CDR3 nucleotide sequence: TGCGCCAGCAGCCATACAACAGGGAGGCGAGCGGACACTGAAGCTTTCTTT. Encoded protein: CASSHTTGRRADTEAFF. The V call is TRBV4-1, the J call TRBJ1-1, with TRBD1 as a possible D gene (6 bases). Germline V gene lookup returns CDR1 MGHRA and CDR2 YSYEKL. This CDR3 spans 17 amino acids. Trimming took off 3 bases at V and 3 bases at J, with 20 bases between the two ends.

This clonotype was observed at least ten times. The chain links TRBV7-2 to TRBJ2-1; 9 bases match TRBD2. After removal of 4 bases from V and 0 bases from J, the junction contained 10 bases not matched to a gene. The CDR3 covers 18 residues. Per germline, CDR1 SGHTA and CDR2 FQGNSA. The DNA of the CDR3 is TGTGCCAGCAGCTCTAGGAGGGCGGGGGGGACCTCCTACAATGAGCAGTTCTTC. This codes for CASSSRRAGGTSYNEQFF.

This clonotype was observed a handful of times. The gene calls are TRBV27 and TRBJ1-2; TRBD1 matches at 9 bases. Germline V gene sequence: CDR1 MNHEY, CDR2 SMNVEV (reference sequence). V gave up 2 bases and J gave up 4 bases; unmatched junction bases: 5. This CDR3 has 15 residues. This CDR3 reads CASSLVGDRVYGYTF. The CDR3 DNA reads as TGTGCCAGCAGTTTAGTAGGGGACAGGGTCTATGGCTACACCTTC.

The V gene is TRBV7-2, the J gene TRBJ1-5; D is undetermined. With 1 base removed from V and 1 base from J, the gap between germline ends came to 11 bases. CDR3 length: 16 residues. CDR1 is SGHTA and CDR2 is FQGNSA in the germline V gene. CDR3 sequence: CASSLGSGRSNQPQHF. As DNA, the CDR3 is TGTGCCAGCAGCTTAGGTTCCGGGAGGAGCAATCAGCCCCAGCATTTT. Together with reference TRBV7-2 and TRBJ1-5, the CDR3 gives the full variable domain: GAGVSQSPSNKVTEKGKDVELRCDPISGHTALYWYRQSLGQGLEFLIYFQGNSAPDKSGLPSDRFSAERTGGSVSTLTIQRTQQEDSAVYLCASSLGSGRSNQPQHFGDGTRLSIL.

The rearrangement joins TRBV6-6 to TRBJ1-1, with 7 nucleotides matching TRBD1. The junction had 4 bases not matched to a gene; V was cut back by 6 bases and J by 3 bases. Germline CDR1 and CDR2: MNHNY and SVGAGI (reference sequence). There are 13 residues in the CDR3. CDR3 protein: CASRWQGDTEAFF. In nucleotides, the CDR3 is TGTGCCAGCAGGTGGCAGGGGGACACTGAAGCTTTCTTT.

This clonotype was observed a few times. The CDR3 nucleotides read TGTGCCAGCAGCCCACTAACCCGGGGGTCTAGCACAGATACGCAGTATTTT. This sequence encodes CASSPLTRGSSTDTQYF. This chain uses TRBV6-6 with TRBJ2-3; a weak D match, TRBD2 (6 bases). CDR1 is MNHNY, CDR2 SVGAGI, per germline (reference sequence). With 6 bases removed from V and 0 bases from J, the gap between germline ends came to 19 bases. The CDR3 totals 17 residues.